The clone carrying this T cell receptor beta chain showed up many times. Its antigen remains unidentified. Construction of TCR beta libraries was performed using quantitative 5'-RACE with molecular barcodes. TCRdb reprocessed the 5' RACE reads with MiXCR, giving one entry per CDR3 protein. The data hold around 230,000 distinct CDR3 sequences, with 8.2% observed a single time. The data stem from a study of CD8 T cells in ankylosing spondylitis. V was pared by 0 bases and J by 0 bases, with 9 bases between. The CDR3 is made up of 14 amino acids. Germline lookup yields CDR1 DFQATT and CDR2 SNEGSKA (reference sequence). General study findings and limits: It appeared that ankylosing spondylitis blood was characterized by a TCR beta motif of seven or eight highly homologous variants.

The receptor was isolated from a female donor with ankylosing spondylitis or in good health (not recorded which). The specimen was blood, either unsorted or a sorted T cell fraction (not recorded which). The V call is TRBV20-1, the J call TRBJ2-7; a possible D gene is TRBD2 (6 bases). The CDR3: CSARDAGSSYEQYF. The CDR3 DNA follows: TGCAGTGCTAGAGATGCGGGGAGCTCCTACGAGCAGTACTTC.